Each of the 17 T cell receptor beta chains below was sequenced from the same sample in a study of CD8+ T cells in alopecia areata. Extracted RNA was reverse transcribed into cDNA, the sequencing template. Profiling relied on immunoSEQ multiplex PCR, and the TCRdb table lists in-frame clones only, not all of them. The sample holds more than 200,000 clones, roughly 69% seen once. The sequenced sample was CD4+ T cells sorted from blood, obtained at week 0. These receptors all stem from a human donor with alopecia areata.

The V call is TRBV27, the J call TRBJ1-5; unclear D gene. CDR1 MNHEY and CDR2 SMNVEV come from the germline V gene (reference sequence). The CDR3 has 13 residues. V was shortened by 3 bases and J by 4 bases, with 7 bases between the two germline ends. The CDR3 protein is CASSFGRNQPQHF. The CDR3 DNA sequence: TGTGCCAGCAGTTTCGGACGGAATCAGCCCCAGCATTTT.

This clone is a singleton in its sample. The chain has TRBV27 and TRBJ1-6; 7 bases line up with TRBD1. CDR3 size: 16 residues. V was pared by 6 bases and J by 0 bases, with 5 bases of the junction left unmatched. The V gene's germline CDR1 is MNHEY and CDR2 SMNVEV (reference sequence). CDR3: CASRTGISSYNSPLHF. CDR3 DNA: TGTGCCAGCAGGACAGGGATTAGCTCCTATAATTCACCCCTCCACTTT.

This chain joins TRBV4-3 and TRBJ2-7; TRBD2 might be the D (5 bases). Germline V lookup: CDR1 LGHNA, CDR2 YSLEER. The CDR3 spans 15 residues. Trimming took off 4 bases at V and 6 bases at J, with 19 bases between the two ends. The CDR3 region is CASSRGLEWPSEQYF. Here the CDR3 DNA reads TGCGCCAGCAGCCGCGGACTTGAGTGGCCTTCCGAGCAGTACTTC.

The V gene is TRBV29-1, the J gene TRBJ2-7; D perhaps matches TRBD1 (6 bases). This CDR3 spans 12 amino acids. Germline V gene lookup returns CDR1 SQVTM and CDR2 ANQGSEA. The V gene lost 8 bases and the J gene lost 0 bases, with 11 bases spanning the gap. DNA for the CDR3: TGCAGCCTAAGGGACAACTCCTACGAGCAGTACTTC. This gives the protein CSLRDNSYEQYF.

The V call is TRBV9, the J call TRBJ2-1; D unresolved. The V end was cut by 0 bases, the J end by 0 bases, with 10 bases between. Germline lookup yields CDR1 SGDLS and CDR2 YYNGEE. This CDR3 contains 16 residues. The CDR3 DNA sequence: TGTGCCAGCAGCGTAGCCTCGCGGATCTCCTACAATGAGCAGTTCTTC. It codes for CASSVASRISYNEQFF.

The chain recombines TRBV29-1 with TRBJ1-1; 8 bases are shared with TRBD1. The CDR3 is 14 amino acids. Trimming removed 7 bases from V and 4 bases from J; junction bases left unmatched: 11. The V gene's germline CDR1 is SQVTM and CDR2 ANQGSEA. Here the CDR3 DNA reads TGCAGCGGTCGGACCAGGGGGCAGGTCACTGAAGCTTTCTTT. Its translation is CSGRTRGQVTEAFF.

This chain joins TRBV6-1 and TRBJ2-1, with D uncertain. This CDR3 is 12 amino acids long. Germline assignment: CDR1 MNHNS and CDR2 SASEGT. Trimming removed 5 bases from V and 4 bases from J, with 6 bases in between. The CDR3 protein is CASSTSYNEQFF. DNA of the CDR3: TGTGCCAGCAGTACCTCTTACAATGAGCAGTTCTTC.

Worth noting for this clone: Within the sample, other DNA sequences also encode this same CDR3. The chain carries TRBV5-1 and TRBJ1-2; a possible D gene is TRBD1 (5 bases). The CDR3 covers 14 residues. Trimming removed 0 bases from V and 0 bases from J, with 6 bases in between. CDR1 is SGHRS, CDR2 YFSETQ, per germline. In nucleotides, the CDR3 is TGCGCCAGCAGCTTGGAGGGACCTAACTATGGCTACACCTTC. Its protein is CASSLEGPNYGYTF.

This chain joins TRBV10-3 and TRBJ1-4; tentatively, D is TRBD1 (5 bases). Trimming cost V 9 bases and J 8 bases, with 13 bases left between them. This CDR3 has 12 amino acids. Germline loops: CDR1 ENHRY, CDR2 SYGVKD. CDR3 region: CAISGHGEKLFF. In nucleotides, the CDR3 is TGTGCCATTTCAGGGCACGGCGAAAAACTGTTTTTT.

This clone was seen a few times. J is TRBJ1-1 and V is TRBV2; TRBD1 is a possible D gene (6 bases). V lost 6 bases, J lost 6 bases, and 17 bases lay in between. The germline gives CDR1 SNHLY, CDR2 FYNNEI. This CDR3 has 14 residues. The DNA for the CDR3 is TGTGCCAGCAGAGGGGCCAACAGGGTCTCTGAAGCTTTCTTT. Translation: CASRGANRVSEAFF.

This clone is a singleton in its sample. The chain recombines TRBV7-9 with TRBJ2-7, with 7 bases identical to TRBD1. After removal of 1 base from V and 1 base from J, the junction contained 1 base not matched to a gene. The CDR3 spans 14 residues. Germline V lookup: CDR1 SEHNR, CDR2 FQNEAQ (reference sequence). The CDR3 DNA sequence: TGTGCCAGCAGCTTAGAACAGGGGTCCTACGAGCAGTACTTC. Encoded protein: CASSLEQGSYEQYF.

The chain combines TRBV18 with TRBJ2-5; a weak D match, TRBD2 (5 bases). Per the germline V gene, CDR1 is KGHSH and CDR2 is LQKENI. V dropped 5 bases and J dropped 4 bases, with 5 bases sitting between them. This CDR3 contains 11 residues. The CDR3 region is CASSEGETQYF. The DNA of the CDR3 is TGTGCCAGCTCAGAGGGAGAGACCCAGTACTTC.

The rearrangement links TRBV7-6 to TRBJ2-5, with 8 bases identical to TRBD1. The germline V gene has CDR1 SGHVS and CDR2 FNYEAQ. The V gene end was trimmed by 1 base and the J gene end by 5 bases; junction bases not matched to a gene: 6. The CDR3 is 15 residues long. CDR3 in DNA: TGTGCCAGCAGCTTAGGGAGGACAGGGCAGGAGACCCAGTACTTC. Translated: CASSLGRTGQETQYF.

The chain uses TRBV30 and TRBJ2-1; TRBD1 aligns across 7 bases. Trimming at V came to 2 bases and at J to 3 bases, leaving 4 bases not matched to a gene. The CDR3 consists of 14 residues. Looked up from germline, CDR1 is GTSNPN and CDR2 is SVGIG (reference sequence). The CDR3 sequence is CAWSKGQFYNEQFF. In nucleotides, the CDR3 is TGTGCCTGGAGTAAGGGACAGTTCTACAATGAGCAGTTCTTC.

The genes are TRBV7-9 and TRBJ1-5; D call uncertain. CDR3 size: 12 residues. V lost 5 bases and J 3 bases, leaving 5 bases between the germline ends. The germline gives CDR1 SEHNR, CDR2 FQNEAQ (reference sequence). Here the CDR3 DNA reads TGTGCCAGCAGCCACATCAATCAGCCCCAGCATTTT. It codes for CASSHINQPQHF.

The chain recombines TRBV9 with TRBJ2-7; 7 bases are a match to TRBD1. CDR3 size: 14 residues. V was clipped by 5 bases and J by 1 base; unmatched bases: 6. CDR1 SGDLS and CDR2 YYNGEE come from the germline V gene. The CDR3 region has the DNA TGTGCCAGCAGTGACAGGGCCCAGTCCTACGAGCAGTACTTC. It specifies CASSDRAQSYEQYF.

This clone was counted once. This sequence joins TRBV5-6 and TRBJ2-1, with 7 bases fitting TRBD1. The CDR3 consists of 17 residues. Germline V gene sequence: CDR1 SGHDT, CDR2 YYEEEE. V shed 4 bases, J shed 4 bases, and the junction held 14 bases outside the gene matches. CDR3 nucleotides: TGTGCCAGCAGCCAAGAGGGTAGGACAGGACTGTACAATGAGCAGTTCTTC. As protein: CASSQEGRTGLYNEQFF.